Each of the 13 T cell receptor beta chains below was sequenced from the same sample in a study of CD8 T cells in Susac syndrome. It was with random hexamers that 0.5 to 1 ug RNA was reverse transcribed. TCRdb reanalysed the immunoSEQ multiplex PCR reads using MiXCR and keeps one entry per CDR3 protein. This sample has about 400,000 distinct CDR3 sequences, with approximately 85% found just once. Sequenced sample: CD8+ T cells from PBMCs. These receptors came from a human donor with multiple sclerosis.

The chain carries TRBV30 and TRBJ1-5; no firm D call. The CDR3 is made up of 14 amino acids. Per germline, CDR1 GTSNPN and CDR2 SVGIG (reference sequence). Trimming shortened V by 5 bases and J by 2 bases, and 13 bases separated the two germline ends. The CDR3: CAWGLGQGNQPQHF. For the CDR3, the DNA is TGTGCCTGGGGACTTGGGCAGGGCAATCAGCCCCAGCATTTT.

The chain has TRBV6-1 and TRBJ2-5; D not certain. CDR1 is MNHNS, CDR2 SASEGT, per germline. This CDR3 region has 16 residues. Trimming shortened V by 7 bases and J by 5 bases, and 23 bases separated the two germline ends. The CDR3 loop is CASTHDPTDPDETQYF. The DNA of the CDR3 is TGTGCCAGCACCCACGACCCGACCGACCCGGACGAGACCCAGTACTTC.

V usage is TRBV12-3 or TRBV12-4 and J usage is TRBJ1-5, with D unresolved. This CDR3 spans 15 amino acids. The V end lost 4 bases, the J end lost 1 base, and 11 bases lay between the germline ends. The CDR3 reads CASSSDGMSNQPQHF. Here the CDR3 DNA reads TGTGCCAGCAGTTCGGATGGGATGAGCAATCAGCCCCAGCATTTT.

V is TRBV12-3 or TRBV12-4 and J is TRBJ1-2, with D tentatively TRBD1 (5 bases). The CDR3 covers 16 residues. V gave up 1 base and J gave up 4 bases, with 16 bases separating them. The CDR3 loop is CASSLGVPQEPYGYTF. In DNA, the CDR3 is TGTGCCAGCAGTTTAGGGGTCCCACAGGAGCCCTATGGCTACACCTTC.

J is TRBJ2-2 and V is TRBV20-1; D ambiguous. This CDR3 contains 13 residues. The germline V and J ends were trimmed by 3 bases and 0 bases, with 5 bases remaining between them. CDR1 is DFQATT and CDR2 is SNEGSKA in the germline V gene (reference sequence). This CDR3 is CSASQANTGELFF. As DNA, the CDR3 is TGCAGTGCTAGTCAGGCGAACACCGGGGAGCTGTTTTTT.

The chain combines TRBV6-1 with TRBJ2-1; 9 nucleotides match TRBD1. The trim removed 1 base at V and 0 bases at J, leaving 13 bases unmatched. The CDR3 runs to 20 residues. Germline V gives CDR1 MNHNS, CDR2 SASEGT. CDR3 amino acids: CASSEERTGVRISSYNEQFF. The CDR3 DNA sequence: TGTGCCAGCAGTGAAGAAAGGACAGGGGTCCGGATAAGCTCCTACAATGAGCAGTTCTTC.

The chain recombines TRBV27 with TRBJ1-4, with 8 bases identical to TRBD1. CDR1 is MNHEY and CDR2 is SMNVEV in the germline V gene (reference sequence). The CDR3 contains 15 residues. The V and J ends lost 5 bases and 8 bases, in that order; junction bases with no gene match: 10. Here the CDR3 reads CASSTRDRLGEKLFF. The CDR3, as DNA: TGTGCCAGCAGTACCCGGGACAGGTTAGGGGAAAAACTGTTTTTT.

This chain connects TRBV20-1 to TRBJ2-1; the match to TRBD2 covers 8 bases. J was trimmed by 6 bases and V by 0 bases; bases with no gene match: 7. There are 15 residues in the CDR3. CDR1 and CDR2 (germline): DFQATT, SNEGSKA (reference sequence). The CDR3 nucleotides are TGCAGTGCTAGAGAAGGGCGGGAGGTGTCCAATGAGCAGTTCTTC. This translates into CSAREGREVSNEQFF.

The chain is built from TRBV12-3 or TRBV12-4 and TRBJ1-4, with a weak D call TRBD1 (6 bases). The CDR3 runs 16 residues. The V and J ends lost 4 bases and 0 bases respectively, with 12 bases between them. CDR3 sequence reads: CASSWDKVTTNEKLFF. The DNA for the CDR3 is TGTGCCAGCAGTTGGGACAAGGTTACAACTAATGAAAAACTGTTTTTT.

In DNA form, the CDR3 reads TGTGCCAGCAGTTCGGGACAGAGACCCAAGGCTTTCTTT. It specifies CASSSGQRPKAFF. The chain recombines TRBV28 with TRBJ1-1; TRBD1 agrees at 7 bases. Germline V gives CDR1 MDHEN, CDR2 SYDVKM. This CDR3 is 13 amino acids long. Trimming removed 4 bases from V and 11 bases from J; junction bases left unmatched: 10.

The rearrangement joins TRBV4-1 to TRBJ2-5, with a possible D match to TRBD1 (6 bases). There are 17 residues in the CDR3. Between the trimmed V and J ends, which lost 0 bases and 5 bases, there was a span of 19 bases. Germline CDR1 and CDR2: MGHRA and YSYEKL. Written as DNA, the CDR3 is TGCGCCAGCAGCCAAGATTTGACTGGGGGCTTGTGGGAGACCCAGTACTTC. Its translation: CASSQDLTGGLWETQYF.

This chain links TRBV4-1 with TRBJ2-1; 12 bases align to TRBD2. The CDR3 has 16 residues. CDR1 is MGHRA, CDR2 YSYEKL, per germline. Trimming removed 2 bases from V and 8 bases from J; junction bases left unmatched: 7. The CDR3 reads CASSQPLAGGMDEQFF. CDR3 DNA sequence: TGCGCCAGCAGCCAACCCCTAGCGGGAGGGATGGATGAGCAGTTCTTC.

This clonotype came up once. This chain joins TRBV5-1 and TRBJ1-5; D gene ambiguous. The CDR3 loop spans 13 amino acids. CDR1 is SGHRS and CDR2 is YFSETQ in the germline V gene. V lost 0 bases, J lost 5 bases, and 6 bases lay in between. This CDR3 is CASSLDGHQPQHF. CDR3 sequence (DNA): TGCGCCAGCAGCTTGGATGGACATCAGCCCCAGCATTTT. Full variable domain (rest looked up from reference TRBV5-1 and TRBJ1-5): KAGVTQTPRYLIKTRGQQVTLSCSPISGHRSVSWYQQTPGQGLQFLFEYFSETQRNKGNFPGRFSGRQFSNSRSEMNVSTLELGDSALYLCASSLDGHQPQHFGDGTRLSIL.